This T cell receptor (beta chain) was identified during a study of Graves' ophthalmopathy and Graves' hyperthyroidism. Trimming stripped 5 bases from V and 0 bases from J, with 14 bases between. The CDR3 covers 15 residues. Germline V gene sequence: CDR1 SEHNR, CDR2 FQNEAQ (reference sequence). Many counts were recorded for this clonotype. RNA transcripts were the template, and TCR beta CDR3 regions were amplified from them. HTBI-primed RT-PCR formed the first round, and a multiplex PCR formed the second. TCRdb re-called the multiplex PCR reads with MiXCR, one entry per CDR3 protein. The sample lists hundreds of thousands of distinct CDR3 sequences, about two fifths occurring once.

This TCR came from an adult man with Graves' ophthalmopathy. Sequenced material: peripheral blood. The V and J genes are TRBV7-9 and TRBJ2-7; no firm D call. CDR3 protein: CASSTSLKGSYEQYF. In DNA form, the CDR3 reads TGTGCCAGCAGCACGAGCCTTAAGGGCTCCTACGAGCAGTACTTC.